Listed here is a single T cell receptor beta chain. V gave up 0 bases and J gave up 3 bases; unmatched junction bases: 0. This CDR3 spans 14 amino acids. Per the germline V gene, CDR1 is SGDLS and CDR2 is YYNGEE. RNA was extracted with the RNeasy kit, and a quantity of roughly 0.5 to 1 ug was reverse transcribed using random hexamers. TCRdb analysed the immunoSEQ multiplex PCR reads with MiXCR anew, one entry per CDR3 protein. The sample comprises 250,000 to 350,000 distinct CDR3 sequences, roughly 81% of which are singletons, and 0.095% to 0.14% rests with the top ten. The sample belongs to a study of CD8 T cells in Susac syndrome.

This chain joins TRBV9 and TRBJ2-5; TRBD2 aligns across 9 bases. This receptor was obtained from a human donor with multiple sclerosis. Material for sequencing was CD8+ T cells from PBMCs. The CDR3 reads CASSVVAGEETQYF. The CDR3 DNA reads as TGTGCCAGCAGCGTAGTAGCGGGAGAAGAGACCCAGTACTTC.